Included here is one T cell receptor beta chain sequence, with context. Its antigen is unidentified. These data belong to a study of cytomegalovirus exposure and HLA in healthy donors. The germline V gene encodes CDR1 MNHEY and CDR2 SVGAGI. The CDR3 is made up of 14 amino acids. V lost 3 bases to trimming and J lost 7 bases, with 15 bases between them. Study-wide findings and caveats: Using the classifier, cytomegalovirus status was reportedly diagnosed with high specificity and sensitivity.

TCRdb's copy holds only in-frame clones and misses some; the assay was immunoSEQ multiplex PCR. The sample lists under 80,000 clones; nearly 95% were seen once. The chain joins TRBV6-5 to TRBJ1-2; D ambiguous. This receptor was taken from a woman aged 18-35 years in good health and CMV-seronegative. The sequenced sample consisted of PBMCs. CDR3 sequence: CASSYTPVPGGYTF. The CDR3 nucleotides read TGTGCCAGCAGTTATACTCCGGTTCCGGGTGGCTACACCTTC.